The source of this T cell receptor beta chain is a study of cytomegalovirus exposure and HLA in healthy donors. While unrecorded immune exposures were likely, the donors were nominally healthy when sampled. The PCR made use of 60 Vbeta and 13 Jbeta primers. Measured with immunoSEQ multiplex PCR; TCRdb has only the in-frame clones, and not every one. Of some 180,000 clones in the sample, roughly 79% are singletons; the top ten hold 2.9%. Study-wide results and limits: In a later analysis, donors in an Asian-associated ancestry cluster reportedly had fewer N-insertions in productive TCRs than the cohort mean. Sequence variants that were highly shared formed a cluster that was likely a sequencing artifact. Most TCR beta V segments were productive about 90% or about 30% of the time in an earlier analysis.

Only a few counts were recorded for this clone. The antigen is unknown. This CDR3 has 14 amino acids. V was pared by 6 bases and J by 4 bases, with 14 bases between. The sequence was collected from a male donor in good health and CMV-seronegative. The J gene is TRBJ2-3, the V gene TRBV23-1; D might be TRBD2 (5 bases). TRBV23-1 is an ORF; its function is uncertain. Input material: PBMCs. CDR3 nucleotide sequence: TGCGCCAGCAGCCGGGGTCCTGGCGCAGATACGCAGTATTTT. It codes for CASSRGPGADTQYF.